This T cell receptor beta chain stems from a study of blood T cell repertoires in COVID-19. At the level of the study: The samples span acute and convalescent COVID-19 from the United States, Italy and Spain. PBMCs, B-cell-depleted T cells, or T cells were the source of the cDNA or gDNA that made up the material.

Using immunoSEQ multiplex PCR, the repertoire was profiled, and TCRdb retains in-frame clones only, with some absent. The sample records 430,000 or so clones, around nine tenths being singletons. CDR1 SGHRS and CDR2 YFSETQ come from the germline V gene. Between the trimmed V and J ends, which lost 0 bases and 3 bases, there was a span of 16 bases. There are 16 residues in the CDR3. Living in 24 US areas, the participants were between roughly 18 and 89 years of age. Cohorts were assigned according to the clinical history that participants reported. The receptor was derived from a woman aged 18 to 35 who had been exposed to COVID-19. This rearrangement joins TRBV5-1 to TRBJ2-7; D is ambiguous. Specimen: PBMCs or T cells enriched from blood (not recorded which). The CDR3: CASSLEVTVPYYEQYF. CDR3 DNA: TGCGCCAGCAGCTTGGAAGTTACGGTCCCCTACTACGAGCAGTACTTC.